The 24 T cell receptor beta chains presented below share a single source sample, sequenced in a study of T-cell reconstitution after alpha-beta-depleted transplantation in children (TCRdb year 2016). The receptor library was made with PCR. This sample was sequenced with an Illumina HiSeq 2500. TCR libraries were prepared with molecular barcoding, using unique molecular identifiers to normalize TCRbeta repertoire quantification. TCRdb trimmed the raw reads at Q25, called clones with MiXCR and kept productive beta chains. Identical CDR3 protein sequences are pooled into one entry, listed with their most common genes and DNA. Across this sample there are 170,000 or so distinct CDR3 sequences, with around 7% seen only once. The ten largest clones represent 3% to 3.5% of the sample. Sample: PBMCs from the stem cell graft donor, taken from the stem cell graft. All receptors come from a human donor who donated a stem cell graft to a child with Wiskott-Aldrich syndrome.

Ten or more counts support this clonotype. The gene calls are TRBV27 and TRBJ2-1; tentative D call: TRBD2 (5 bases). Germline-derived CDR1 and CDR2 are MNHEY and SMNVEV (reference sequence). The germline V and J ends were trimmed by 7 bases and 0 bases, with 10 bases remaining between them. The CDR3 loop spans 14 amino acids. CDR3 nucleotide sequence: TGTGCCAGCACAAGGAGCGGCTCCTACAATGAGCAGTTCTTC. Encoded protein: CASTRSGSYNEQFF.

This clonotype was observed at least ten times. The V call is TRBV20-1, the J call TRBJ2-1; TRBD1 or TRBD2 may be the D gene (5 bases each). V lost 6 bases, J lost 6 bases, and 18 bases lay in between. CDR1 is DFQATT and CDR2 is SNEGSKA in the germline V gene (reference sequence). The CDR3 is made up of 14 amino acids. The CDR3 DNA is TGCAGTGCCCCGGGACGCCCGAGGGGCAATGAGCAGTTCTTC. It encodes CSAPGRPRGNEQFF.

This clonotype was detected ten times or more. The chain has TRBV10-3 and TRBJ1-6; TRBD1 matches 8 bases. The CDR3 consists of 14 residues. The V and J ends lost 4 bases and 10 bases, in that order; junction bases with no gene match: 6. The V gene's germline CDR1 is ENHRY and CDR2 SYGVKD. CDR3 in amino acids: CAISVDRVNSPLHF. CDR3 in DNA: TGTGCCATCAGTGTGGACAGGGTTAACTCACCCCTCCACTTT.

Ten or more counts support this clonotype. The chain links TRBV29-1 to TRBJ2-1, with D possibly TRBD1 on 5 matching bases. The CDR3 has 14 amino acids. Germline CDR1 SQVTM, CDR2 ANQGSEA. Trimming shortened V by 7 bases and J by 1 base, and 14 bases separated the two germline ends. CDR3 sequence: CSALGDQSYNEQFF. The DNA for the CDR3 is TGCAGCGCCCTAGGGGATCAGTCCTACAATGAGCAGTTCTTC.

This clonotype was counted ten times or more. The chain uses TRBV6-5 and TRBJ2-3; the match to TRBD2 covers 10 bases. CDR1 is MNHEY, CDR2 SVGAGI, per germline. V shed 2 bases, J shed 7 bases, and the junction held 3 bases outside the gene matches. The CDR3 extends over 14 amino acids. CDR3 sequence: CASSYSGGGHTQYF. The CDR3 DNA reads as TGTGCCAGCAGTTACAGCGGGGGGGGGCATACGCAGTATTTT.

The sample holds many counts of this clonotype. The rearrangement joins TRBV28 to TRBJ1-2, with D maybe TRBD1 (6 bases). The CDR3 loop spans 14 amino acids. CDR1 is MDHEN and CDR2 is SYDVKM in the germline V gene. V dropped 7 bases and J dropped 4 bases, with 16 bases sitting between them. CDR3 loop: CASTILGQLYGYTF. In DNA, the CDR3 is TGTGCCAGCACTATCCTAGGACAGCTCTATGGCTACACCTTC.

This clonotype has at least ten counts. The genes are TRBV5-1 and TRBJ2-1, with 10 nucleotides matching TRBD1. V was clipped by 3 bases and J by 3 bases; unmatched bases: 3. The CDR3 runs to 15 residues. Germline CDR1 and CDR2: SGHRS and YFSETQ. Here the CDR3 reads CASSSGTGVYNEQFF. The DNA for the CDR3 is TGCGCCAGCAGCTCCGGGACAGGGGTCTACAATGAGCAGTTCTTC. The full variable domain, in which reference TRBV5-1 and TRBJ2-1 provide the parts outside the CDR3, is KAGVTQTPRYLIKTRGQQVTLSCSPISGHRSVSWYQQTPGQGLQFLFEYFSETQRNKGNFPGRFSGRQFSNSRSEMNVSTLELGDSALYLCASSSGTGVYNEQFFGPGTRLTVL.

CDR3 coding DNA: TGTGCCAGCACCCTAAGTCCCGGGTCTCACTCTTTCTTC. This encodes CASTLSPGSHSFF. This chain joins TRBV12-3 or TRBV12-4 and TRBJ2-1; D is ambiguous. V was clipped by 7 bases and J by 16 bases, with 23 bases between them. This CDR3 has 13 amino acids.

The chain links TRBV2 to TRBJ2-7, with D uncertain. Germline V lookup: CDR1 SNHLY, CDR2 FYNNEI. V shed 7 bases and J shed 3 bases, with 10 bases lying between them. The CDR3 covers 12 residues. CDR3: CASKGRYYEQYF. Here the CDR3 DNA reads TGTGCCAGCAAAGGCAGGTACTACGAGCAGTACTTC.

This clonotype was counted ten times or more. The CDR3 DNA is TGCAGCGTTGGGTCTAAAAGGGGTTACGAGCAGTACTTC. Its translation: CSVGSKRGYEQYF. The rearrangement links TRBV29-1 to TRBJ2-7, with a tentative D call TRBD1 (5 bases). Trimming left V 4 bases short and J 4 bases short, with 14 bases between. This CDR3 spans 13 amino acids. The germline CDR1 and CDR2 sequences are SQVTM and ANQGSEA.

In this sample, this clonotype turned up many times. This sequence joins TRBV9 and TRBJ2-1, with 7 bases that match TRBD2. The germline CDR1 and CDR2 sequences are SGDLS and YYNGEE. This CDR3 is 16 amino acids long. J gave up 5 bases and V 0 bases, and 8 bases lay outside the gene matches. The CDR3 DNA reads as TGTGCCAGCAGCGTAGGTCCTAGCGGAACACACAATGAGCAGTTCTTC. Its protein is CASSVGPSGTHNEQFF.

This clonotype occurred a few times. The chain employs TRBV7-2 and TRBJ2-5; 7 bases are shared with TRBD2. Trimming removed 0 bases from V and 6 bases from J; junction bases left unmatched: 7. CDR1 and CDR2 from the germline V gene are SGHTA and FQGNSA. The CDR3 has 15 residues. The CDR3 here is CASSLAVAGAQTQYF. The CDR3 nucleotides read TGTGCCAGCAGCTTAGCGGTGGCGGGAGCACAGACCCAGTACTTC. Full variable domain (outside the CDR3, taken from reference TRBV7-2 and TRBJ2-5): GAGVSQSPSNKVTEKGKDVELRCDPISGHTALYWYRQSLGQGLEFLIYFQGNSAPDKSGLPSDRFSAERTGGSVSTLTIQRTQQEDSAVYLCASSLAVAGAQTQYFGPGTRLLVL.

This clonotype was recorded at least ten times. The chain links TRBV12-3 or TRBV12-4 to TRBJ2-7; D tentatively reads TRBD1 or TRBD2 (5 bases each). Trimming removed 5 bases from V and 0 bases from J, with 20 bases in between. CDR3 size: 17 residues. In DNA form, the CDR3 reads TGTGCCAGCAGTCCTCCGGGACGACGTAGCAGCTCCTACGAGCAGTACTTC. Protein product: CASSPPGRRSSSYEQYF.

Ten or more counts support this clonotype. The chain carries TRBV5-1 and TRBJ2-3, with no clear D. The CDR3 runs 14 residues. V was pared by 4 bases and J by 0 bases, with 9 bases between. Germline V gives CDR1 SGHRS, CDR2 YFSETQ. As DNA, the CDR3 is TGCGCCAGCAGCCTCATGGACAGCACAGATACGCAGTATTTT. It yields the protein CASSLMDSTDTQYF.

This clonotype appeared many times. The rearrangement uses TRBV12-3 or TRBV12-4 and TRBJ2-3, with TRBD1 matching 9 bases. With V trimmed by 4 bases and J by 2 bases, 10 bases remained unmatched. The CDR3 extends over 17 amino acids. CDR3 loop: CASSSKTGTGPTDTQYF. The DNA for the CDR3 is TGTGCCAGCAGTTCTAAAACCGGGACAGGGCCCACAGATACGCAGTATTTT.

The V call is TRBV3-1, the J call TRBJ2-2; D unresolved. Germline-derived CDR1 and CDR2 are LGHDT and YNNKEL (reference sequence). Trimming took 0 bases from V and 10 from J, leaving 12 bases between them. The CDR3 totals 14 residues. In nucleotides, the CDR3 is TGTGCCAGCAGCCAAGATGAAAGATTACTGGAGCTGTTTTTT. Its protein product is CASSQDERLLELFF.

This clonotype was observed many times. This chain connects TRBV5-1 to TRBJ1-2; TRBD1 might be the D (5 bases). Trimming took 3 bases from V and 2 from J, leaving 11 bases between them. Germline CDR1 reads SGHRS; CDR2 reads YFSETQ. The CDR3 has 14 amino acids. This CDR3 is CASSSGRSNYGYTF. The CDR3 DNA sequence: TGCGCCAGCAGCTCGGGACGCTCGAACTATGGCTACACCTTC. Together with reference TRBV5-1 and TRBJ1-2, the CDR3 gives the full variable domain: KAGVTQTPRYLIKTRGQQVTLSCSPISGHRSVSWYQQTPGQGLQFLFEYFSETQRNKGNFPGRFSGRQFSNSRSEMNVSTLELGDSALYLCASSSGRSNYGYTFGSGTRLTVV.

This clonotype occurred many times. The chain couples TRBV29-1 to TRBJ2-1; D gene ambiguous. Trimming cost V 5 bases and J 1 base, with 12 bases left between them. Germline V gene sequence: CDR1 SQVTM, CDR2 ANQGSEA. The CDR3 consists of 14 residues. This CDR3 reads CSVKAPASYNEQFF. The CDR3 DNA is TGCAGCGTTAAAGCGCCAGCGTCCTACAATGAGCAGTTCTTC.

This clonotype has at least ten counts. The genes are TRBV10-3 and TRBJ2-7; D unresolved. The germline CDR1 and CDR2 sequences are ENHRY and SYGVKD. V was pared by 4 bases and J by 0 bases, with 7 bases between. CDR3 length equals 13 residues. CDR3 DNA: TGTGCCATCAGTGGCAGGACCTCCTACGAGCAGTACTTC. Its protein is CAISGRTSYEQYF.

About this clonotype: A single base separates this from a much larger clone, so it may be a read error. The chain has TRBV28 and TRBJ2-7, with D perhaps TRBD2 (5 bases). The CDR3 extends over 14 amino acids. The V gene lost 7 bases and the J gene lost 2 bases, with 15 bases spanning the gap. Per the germline V gene, CDR1 is MDHEN and CDR2 is SYDVKM. Written as DNA, the CDR3 is TGTGCCAGCAAGGTTCCGGGGAAGGCCTACGAGCAGTACTTC. Protein sequence: CASKVPGKAYEQYF.

This clonotype was seen many times. The gene calls are TRBV6-1 and TRBJ1-6, with D perhaps TRBD1 (6 bases). From germline, CDR1 is MNHNS and CDR2 SASEGT. CDR3 size: 16 residues. The germline V and J ends were trimmed by 1 base and 8 bases, with 15 bases remaining between them. This chain's CDR3 is CASSEDAQGKHSPLHF. The CDR3 DNA reads TGTGCCAGCAGTGAAGATGCGCAGGGGAAGCATTCACCCCTCCACTTT.

This clonotype came up many times. The V and J genes are TRBV12-3 or TRBV12-4 and TRBJ2-7; D gene ambiguous. There are 13 residues in the CDR3. Trimming cost V 1 base and J 5 bases, with 9 bases left between them. The CDR3 bases are TGTGCCAGCAGTTTAGAGGGTTACCACGAGCAGTACTTC. Translated, it gives CASSLEGYHEQYF.

This clonotype has at least ten counts. The J gene is TRBJ1-5, the V gene TRBV29-1; weak D call: TRBD1 (5 bases). Germline CDR1 and CDR2: SQVTM and ANQGSEA. With 1 base removed from V and 5 bases from J, the gap between germline ends came to 9 bases. This CDR3 has 13 residues. CDR3 in amino acids: CSVEGGEDQPQHF. CDR3 bases: TGCAGCGTTGAAGGAGGGGAGGATCAGCCCCAGCATTTT.

There are many counts of this clonotype. The rearrangement joins TRBV12-3 or TRBV12-4 to TRBJ2-5; D may be TRBD2 (5 bases). The CDR3 extends over 14 amino acids. The V end was cut by 3 bases, the J end by 2 bases, with 10 bases between. Written as DNA, the CDR3 is TGTGCCAGCAGTTTCAACGGGGATCAAGAGACCCAGTACTTC. It specifies CASSFNGDQETQYF.